This T cell receptor (beta chain) was identified during a study of T cell repertoires and HLA-DP antigens. Note on this clone: What it recognizes is unknown.

Some clones are missing from TCRdb's copy, which holds only in-frame ones; the method was immunoSEQ multiplex PCR. The sample holds fewer than 95,000 clones, 86% seen once. This CDR3 spans 14 amino acids. CDR1 and CDR2 (germline): MNHEY, SVGAGI. The junction had 7 bases not matched to a gene; V was cut back by 6 bases and J by 7 bases. The chain joins TRBV6-5 to TRBJ2-2; 8 bases map to TRBD2. The source is a man aged 50 or older in good health and CMV-seronegative. The sample consisted of CD4+ T cells from PBMCs. In DNA, the CDR3 is TGTGCCAGCAGAGTAAGCGGGAGAGGCGGGGAGCTGTTTTTT. It translates to CASRVSGRGGELFF.